A selection of T cell receptor beta chains follows, all from one sample in a study of regulatory T cells in long-lasting Graves disease. Using its own MiXCR run on the multiplex PCR reads, TCRdb lists one record per CDR3 protein. The sample contains roughly 420,000 distinct CDR3 sequences, about 15% of which appear only once. These data also formed part of another study, on T cells in Graves' hyperthyroidism and ophthalmopathy.

Sequences were derived from peripheral blood mononuclear cells (PBMCs), sampled at new diagnosis, from a patient treated with antithyroid drugs. The receptors were sampled from a woman aged 18 to 35 with Graves disease. Each CDR3 is given with its conserved first and last residue. The D gene is left open where the match is weak. Part of the rows lack a size; the others show once, few, many or a class for expanded clones.

d_call	clone_size	v_call	j_call	cdr3_aa
TRBD1	few	TRBV20-1	TRBJ2-4	CSARDLGTGGAKNIQYF
NA	few	TRBV12-3/TRBV12-4	TRBJ2-2	CASVHIGELFF
NA	many	TRBV24-1	TRBJ1-2	CATSDRAAPYGYTF
NA	few	TRBV6-5	TRBJ1-6	CASSYRSSYNSPLHF
TRBD1	NA	TRBV7-9	TRBJ2-7	CASSLIGQGAHEQYF
NA	many	TRBV20-1	TRBJ1-5	CSAVQELSQPQHF
TRBD1	NA	TRBV28	TRBJ2-1	CASSPGQGSHNEQFF
NA	once	TRBV20-1	TRBJ2-5	CSAHYTGRGQETQYF
NA	few	TRBV27	TRBJ1-2	CTSSSHGQSYGYTF
NA	once	TRBV28	TRBJ2-3	CASKLETKVDTQYF
TRBD1	many	TRBV28	TRBJ2-1	CASSYEFRGSRSNEQFF
NA	NA	TRBV9	TRBJ2-3	CASSDRGDTQYF
NA	many	TRBV30	TRBJ1-6	CAWSVLRSPLHF
NA	NA	TRBV6-2/TRBV6-3	TRBJ1-2	CASSQGEDYGYTF
NA	few	TRBV7-8	TRBJ1-5	CASSLRPTDSNQPQHF
NA	many	TRBV12-3/TRBV12-4	TRBJ2-3	CASTAGRTGFTTDTQYF
TRBD2	many	TRBV20-1	TRBJ2-1	CSARKIYPSGYNEQFF
NA	few	TRBV29-1	TRBJ1-3	CSVRVPGGPNTIYF
NA	few	TRBV13	TRBJ2-7	CASSSEQRGYEQYF
NA	NA	TRBV6-1	TRBJ2-6	CASRWPGANVLTF
TRBD2	few	TRBV5-1	TRBJ2-7	CASTKTSGAYEQYF
TRBD2	many	TRBV28	TRBJ2-7	CASSSTRSGVGEQYF
TRBD2	few	TRBV14	TRBJ2-7	CASSERGISYEQYF
NA	many	TRBV30	TRBJ2-1	CAWSREGPEQFF
TRBD1	NA	TRBV29-1	TRBJ1-1	CSAATGSNTEASF
NA	many	TRBV7-2	TRBJ1-1	CASSFEENTEAFF
NA	NA	TRBV28	TRBJ2-3	CASRPESTDTQYF
TRBD1	NA	TRBV9	TRBJ1-2	CASSVVAGGSGYTF
TRBD2	NA	TRBV12-3/TRBV12-4	TRBJ2-2	CASRRTSGRGAGITGELFF
NA	many	TRBV27	TRBJ2-3	CASSLAGPSRQYF
TRBD2	few	TRBV9	TRBJ2-7	CASSPTPGLAEYF
TRBD1	many	TRBV18	TRBJ2-1	CASSPPGTGYNEQFF
NA	NA	TRBV20-1	TRBJ2-7	CSAPGRDSAYEQYF